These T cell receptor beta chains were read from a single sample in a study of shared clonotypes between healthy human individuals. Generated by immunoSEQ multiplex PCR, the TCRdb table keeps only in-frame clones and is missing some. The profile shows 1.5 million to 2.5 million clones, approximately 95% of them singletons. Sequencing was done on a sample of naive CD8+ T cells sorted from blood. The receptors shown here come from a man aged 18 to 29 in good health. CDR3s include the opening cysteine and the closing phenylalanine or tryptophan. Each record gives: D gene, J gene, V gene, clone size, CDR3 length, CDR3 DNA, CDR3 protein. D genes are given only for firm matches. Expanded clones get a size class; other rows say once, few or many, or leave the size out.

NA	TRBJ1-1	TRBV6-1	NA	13	TGTGCCAGCAGTGAAAGCGACACTTCTGAAGCTTTCTTT	CASSESDTSEAFF
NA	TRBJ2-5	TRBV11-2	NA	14	TGTGCCAGCAGCTTAGGAGGCGGTCAAGAGACCCAGTACTTC	CASSLGGGQETQYF
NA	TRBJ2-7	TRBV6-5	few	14	TGTGCCAGCAGTTACACAGGGACCTCCTACGAGCAGTACTTC	CASSYTGTSYEQYF
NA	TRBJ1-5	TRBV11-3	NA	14	TGTGCCAGCAGCATACGGGACATAGATCAGCCCCAGCATTTT	CASSIRDIDQPQHF
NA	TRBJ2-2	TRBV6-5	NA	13	TGTGCCAGCAGCCTTCCGGGGGACGGGGAGCTGTTTTTT	CASSLPGDGELFF
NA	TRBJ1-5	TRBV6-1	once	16	TGTGCCAGCAGTGAGTGGGAGATAACGGGCAATCAGCCCCAGCATTTT	CASSEWEITGNQPQHF
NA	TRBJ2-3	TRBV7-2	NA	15	TGTGCCAGCAGCGACGACCCCTTCTTTGCAGATACGCAGTATTTT	CASSDDPFFADTQYF
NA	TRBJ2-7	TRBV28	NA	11	TGTGCCAGCAGTTTTATGGGCGAGCAGTACTTC	CASSFMGEQYF
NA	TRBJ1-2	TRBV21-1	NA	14	TGTGCCAGCAGCAAAATTTGGGTTTGCTATGGCTACACCTTC	CASSKIWVCYGYTF
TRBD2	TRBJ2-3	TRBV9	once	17	TGTGCCAGCAGCGTAGTGTCTAGCGGGAGGGCCACAGATACGCAGTATTTT	CASSVVSSGRATDTQYF
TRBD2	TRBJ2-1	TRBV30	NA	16	TGTGCCTGGAGTGTACTGGGCGGGGGGTCCTACAATGAGCAGTTCTTC	CAWSVLGGGSYNEQFF
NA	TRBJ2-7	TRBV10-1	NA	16	TGCGCCAGCAGTGAGTCGAAGACCACCCTTTTCTACGAGCAGTACTTC	CASSESKTTLFYEQYF
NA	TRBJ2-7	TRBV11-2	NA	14	TGTGCCAGCAGCTTAACTATTAGCGGATACGAGCAGTACTTC	CASSLTISGYEQYF
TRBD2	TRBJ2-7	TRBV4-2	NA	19	TGTGCCAGCAGCCATCCGGGAGGGGGGGGCTTGATGGACACCTACGAGCAGTACTTC	CASSHPGGGGLMDTYEQYF
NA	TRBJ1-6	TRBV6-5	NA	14	TGTGCCAGCAGTTACGGGGGCGGCAATTCACCCCTCCACTTT	CASSYGGGNSPLHF
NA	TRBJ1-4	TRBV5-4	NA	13	TGTGCCAGCAGCCGGGGAGGAAATGAAAAACTGTTTTTT	CASSRGGNEKLFF
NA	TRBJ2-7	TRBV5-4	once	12	TGTGCCTCCCGGGAAGGATCTGGCGAGCAGTACTTC	CASREGSGEQYF
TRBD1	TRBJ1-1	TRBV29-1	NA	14	TGCAGCGTTGCCGGACAGGGGGGGAACACTGAAGCTTTCTTT	CSVAGQGGNTEAFF
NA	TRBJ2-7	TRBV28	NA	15	TGTGCCAGCAGTTTATCGCCCGAGTCGACCTACGAGCAGTACTTC	CASSLSPESTYEQYF
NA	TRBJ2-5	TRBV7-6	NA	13	TGTGCCAGCAGCTCCGTCCCCCAAGAGACCCAGTACTTC	CASSSVPQETQYF
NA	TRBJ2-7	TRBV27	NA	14	TGTGCCAGCAGTTTAAGGGGCTATGGCTACGAGCAGTACTTC	CASSLRGYGYEQYF
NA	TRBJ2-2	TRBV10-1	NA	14	TGCGCCAGCAGTGTCCTGGGGAACACCGGGGAGCTGTTTTTT	CASSVLGNTGELFF
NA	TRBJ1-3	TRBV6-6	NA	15	TGTGCCAGCAGCCGGACCGGGGACTCTGGAAACACCATATATTTT	CASSRTGDSGNTIYF
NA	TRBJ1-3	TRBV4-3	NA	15	TGCGCCAGCAGCCAAGACGGAGCCTCTGGAAACACCATATATTTT	CASSQDGASGNTIYF
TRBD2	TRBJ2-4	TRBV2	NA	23	TGTGCCAGCAGTGAAGCCGTGGTGGGACTAGCGGGAGGGCTAAGCCTAGCCAAAAACATTCAGTACTTC	CASSEAVVGLAGGLSLAKNIQYF
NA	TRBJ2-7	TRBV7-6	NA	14	TGTGCCAGCAGCTTAGGGGACCATTACTACGAGCAGTACTTC	CASSLGDHYYEQYF
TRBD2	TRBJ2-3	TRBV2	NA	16	TGTGCCAGCAGTGAGGCGACGGGAGGGAGCACAGATACGCAGTATTTT	CASSEATGGSTDTQYF
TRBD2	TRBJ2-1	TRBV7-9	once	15	TGTGCCAGCAGCTCAACTAGCGGGAGCTCAGATGAGCAGTTCTTC	CASSSTSGSSDEQFF
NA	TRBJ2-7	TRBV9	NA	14	TGTGCCAGCAGCGTAGATAACAGGGACTACGAGCAGTACTTC	CASSVDNRDYEQYF
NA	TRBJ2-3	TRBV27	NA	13	TGTGCCAGCAGTTTACTTCCTACAGATACGCAGTATTTT	CASSLLPTDTQYF
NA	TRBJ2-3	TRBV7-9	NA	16	TGTGCCAGCAGCCCAGATAGGGGGATGTTCACAGATACGCAGTATTTT	CASSPDRGMFTDTQYF
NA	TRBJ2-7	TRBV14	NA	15	TGTGCCAGCAGCCAAGTTGCGGGGCCACCCTACGAGCAGTACTTC	CASSQVAGPPYEQYF
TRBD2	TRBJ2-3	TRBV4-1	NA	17	TGCGCCAGCAGCCAAGAAGACGGGGGGGCTAGCACAGATACGCAGTATTTT	CASSQEDGGASTDTQYF
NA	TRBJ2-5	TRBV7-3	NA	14	TGTGCCAGCAGCTTAAATTCTGGTGAAGAGACCCAGTACTTC	CASSLNSGEETQYF
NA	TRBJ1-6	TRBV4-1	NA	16	TGCGCCAGCAGCCAAATAATAATGGACAGAAATTCACCCCTCCACTTT	CASSQIIMDRNSPLHF
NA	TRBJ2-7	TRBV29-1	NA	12	TGCAGCGTTTTAGTCGGGGGCCAATTTCAGTACTTC	CSVLVGGQFQYF
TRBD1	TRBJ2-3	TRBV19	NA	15	TGTGCCAGTAGTTTAGGGGGGACAGGGATAGATACGCAGTATTTT	CASSLGGTGIDTQYF
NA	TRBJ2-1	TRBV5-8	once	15	TGTGCCAGCAGCGCCTCCGCGACCGTTTACAATGAGCAGTTCTTC	CASSASATVYNEQFF
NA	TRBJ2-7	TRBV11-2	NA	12	TGTGCCAGCAGCTCAGAAACCTACGAGCAGTACTTC	CASSSETYEQYF
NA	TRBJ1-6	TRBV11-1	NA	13	TGTGCCAGCAGCTTAGATCATGTATCACCCCTCCACTTT	CASSLDHVSPLHF
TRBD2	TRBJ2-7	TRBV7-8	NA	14	TGTGCCAGCAGCTCCCGGGGGGGGGCCTACGAGCAGTACTTC	CASSSRGGAYEQYF
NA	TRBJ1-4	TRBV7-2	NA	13	TGTGCCAGCAGCTCAAATGGGTGGACAGAACTGTTTTTT	CASSSNGWTELFF
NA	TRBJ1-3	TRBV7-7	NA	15	TGTGCTAGCAGCCCCGGCGCAGGGTCTGGAAACACCATATATTTT	CASSPGAGSGNTIYF
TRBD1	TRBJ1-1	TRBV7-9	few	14	TGTGCCAGCAGCACCACAGGGGGTAGAACTGAAGCTTTCTTT	CASSTTGGRTEAFF
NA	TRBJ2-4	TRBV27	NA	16	TGTGCCAGCAGTTTCATTGGGGACTTGAGCGAAAACATTCAGTACTTC	CASSFIGDLSENIQYF
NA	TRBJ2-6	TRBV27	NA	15	TGTGCCAGCAGTCCACAGGGCCCTGGGGCCAACGTCCTGACTTTC	CASSPQGPGANVLTF
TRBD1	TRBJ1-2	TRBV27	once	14	TGTGCCAGCAGTTACGGACAGGGGAACTATGGCTACACCTTC	CASSYGQGNYGYTF
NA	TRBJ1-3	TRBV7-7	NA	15	TGTGCTAGCAGCCAGGCCCCGGGGGCTGGAAACACCATATATTTT	CASSQAPGAGNTIYF
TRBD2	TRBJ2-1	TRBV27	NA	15	TGTGCCAGCAGTCAAGCGGGAGGGCCGTACAATGAGCAGTTCTTC	CASSQAGGPYNEQFF
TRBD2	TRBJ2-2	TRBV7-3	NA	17	TGTGCCAGCAGCTCTGGACTAGCGGGGACGAACACCGGGGAGCTGTTTTTT	CASSSGLAGTNTGELFF
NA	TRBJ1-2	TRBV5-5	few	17	TGTGCCAGCAGCGCCCCCCCATCAACGGACAGCACCTATGGCTACACCTTC	CASSAPPSTDSTYGYTF